These 8 T cell receptor beta chains originate from one sample sequenced in a study of blood T cell repertoires in COVID-19. TCRdb's copy holds only in-frame clones and misses some; the assay was immunoSEQ multiplex PCR. The data show under 200,000 clones, over 70% seen once. Specimen: PBMCs or T cells enriched from blood (not recorded which). These receptors all come from a woman aged 40 to 50 with acute COVID-19.

This clone appeared a few times. The genes are TRBV15 and TRBJ1-4; 7 bases map to TRBD1. CDR3 size: 15 residues. V lost 0 bases and J lost 5; bases outside the gene matches: 3. CDR1 LNHNV and CDR2 YYDKDF come from the germline V gene (reference sequence). CDR3 coding DNA: TGTGCCACCAGCAGAGATGGGACAGTAAATGAAAAACTGTTTTTT. Translated: CATSRDGTVNEKLFF.

The CDR3 is CASSYSEQSGKLFF. Written as DNA, the CDR3 is TGTGCCAGCAGTTACTCGGAACAGTCTGGAAAACTGTTTTTT. The chain links TRBV6-5 to TRBJ1-4; D gene unclear. From germline, CDR1 is MNHEY and CDR2 SVGAGI. Trimming pared 0 bases from V and 10 bases from J, leaving 12 bases between. This CDR3 region has 14 residues.

This clone was observed once. V gene TRBV7-9 combines with J gene TRBJ2-3; perhaps TRBD2 as D (6 bases). Germline V gene sequence: CDR1 SEHNR, CDR2 FQNEAQ (reference sequence). The CDR3 spans 22 residues. Deletions cut 5 bases from V and 2 bases from J, with 35 bases between. The CDR3 DNA follows: TGTGCCAGCAGCAAAGGCGACAGTTCCGGGACTTGGGGCCTTTTGAACACAGATACGCAGTATTTT. Its translation is CASSKGDSSGTWGLLNTDTQYF. Using reference TRBV7-9 and TRBJ2-3 for the parts outside the CDR3, the full variable domain is DTGVSQNPRHKITKRGQNVTFRCDPISEHNRLYWYRQTLGQGPEFLTYFQNEAQLEKSRLLSDRFSAERPKGSFSTLEIQRTEQGDSAMYLCASSKGDSSGTWGLLNTDTQYFGPGTRLTVL.

The chain couples TRBV5-5 to TRBJ2-7; 11 bases line up with TRBD1. After removal of 2 bases from V and 7 bases from J, the junction contained 5 bases not matched to a gene. The germline V gene encodes CDR1 SGHKS and CDR2 YYEKEE (reference sequence). The CDR3 is 14 amino acids. CDR3 protein: CASSFGQGALEQYF. The CDR3, as DNA: TGTGCCAGCAGCTTTGGACAGGGGGCGTTGGAGCAGTACTTC.

J is TRBJ2-3 and V is TRBV5-1; D is perhaps TRBD2 (5 bases). The CDR3 runs 15 residues. The germline gives CDR1 SGHRS, CDR2 YFSETQ. V gave up 1 base and J gave up 2 bases, with 11 bases separating them. CDR3 region: CASSLIAGPTDTQYF. The DNA of the CDR3 is TGCGCCAGCAGCTTGATCGCGGGCCCCACAGATACGCAGTATTTT.

The chain recombines TRBV5-1 with TRBJ2-5, with D perhaps matching TRBD2 (5 bases). With 4 bases removed from V and 2 bases from J, the gap between germline ends came to 15 bases. CDR3 size: 15 residues. Germline V gene sequence: CDR1 SGHRS, CDR2 YFSETQ. The CDR3 loop is CASSLGGSGQETQYF. The CDR3 DNA is TGCGCCAGCAGCCTGGGCGGATCGGGGCAAGAGACCCAGTACTTC. The full variable domain, with the rest looked up from reference TRBV5-1 and TRBJ2-5, is KAGVTQTPRYLIKTRGQQVTLSCSPISGHRSVSWYQQTPGQGLQFLFEYFSETQRNKGNFPGRFSGRQFSNSRSEMNVSTLELGDSALYLCASSLGGSGQETQYFGPGTRLLVL.

V is TRBV20-1 and J is TRBJ2-3; possibly TRBD2 for D (6 bases). Trimming removed 3 bases at V and 2 bases at J, with 21 bases between. This CDR3 spans 17 amino acids. The germline V gene encodes CDR1 DFQATT and CDR2 SNEGSKA (reference sequence). For the CDR3, the DNA is TGCAGTGCTAGTTACCAAGAGTCGGAGGGATACACAGATACGCAGTATTTT. Amino acids: CSASYQESEGYTDTQYF.

V gene TRBV19 combines with J gene TRBJ2-7; D may be TRBD1 (6 bases). The CDR3 length is 14 residues. The V gene lost 6 bases and the J gene lost 2 bases, with 14 bases spanning the gap. Germline lookup yields CDR1 LNHDA and CDR2 SQIVND (reference sequence). CDR3 amino acids: CASRPTGKTYEQYF. As DNA, the CDR3 is TGTGCCAGTAGACCGACAGGAAAAACCTACGAGCAGTACTTC.